This TCR beta chain was found in a study of Graves' ophthalmopathy and Graves' hyperthyroidism. The germline V gene encodes CDR1 KGHDR and CDR2 SFDVKD. Trimming took 3 bases from V and 5 from J; bases not matched to a gene: 9. The CDR3 has 16 residues. Using RNA transcripts, the TCR beta CDR3 regions were amplified. Second-round multiplex PCR followed a first-round RT-PCR using HTBI primers. TCRdb re-called the multiplex PCR reads through MiXCR, storing one row per CDR3 protein. The data contain 450,000 to 600,000 distinct CDR3 sequences, less than 45% of them singletons. The rearrangement uses TRBV24-1 and TRBJ2-3; 8 bases are shared with TRBD2. The TCR sequence derives from an adult man with Graves' hyperthyroidism. The sample consisted of peripheral blood or thyroid tissue (not recorded which). The CDR3: CATSDQGTRGGDTQYF. CDR3 DNA: TGTGCCACCAGTGATCAAGGGACTAGGGGGGGAGATACGCAGTATTTT.